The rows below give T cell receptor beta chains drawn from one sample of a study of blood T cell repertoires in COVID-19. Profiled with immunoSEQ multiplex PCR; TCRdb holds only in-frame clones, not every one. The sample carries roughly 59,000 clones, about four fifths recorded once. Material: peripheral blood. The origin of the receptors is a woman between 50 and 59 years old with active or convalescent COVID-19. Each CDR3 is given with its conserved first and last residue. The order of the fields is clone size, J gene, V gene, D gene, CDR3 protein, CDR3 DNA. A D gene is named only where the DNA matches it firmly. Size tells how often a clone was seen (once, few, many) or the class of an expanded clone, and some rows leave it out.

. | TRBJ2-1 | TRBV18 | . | CASSLEGTYNEQFF | TGTGCCAGCTCACTCGAGGGCACCTACAATGAGCAGTTCTTC
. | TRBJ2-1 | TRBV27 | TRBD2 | CASSPRGQGTSGRAVQFF | TGTGCCAGCAGTCCCCGGGGGCAGGGGACTAGCGGGAGGGCCGTGCAGTTCTTC
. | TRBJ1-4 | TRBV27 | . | CASSGRAGKLFF | TGTGCCAGCAGTGGCAGGGCTGGAAAACTGTTTTTT
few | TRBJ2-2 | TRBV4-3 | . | CASSQDRVPGELFF | TGCGCCAGCAGCCAAGATCGAGTGCCCGGGGAGCTGTTTTTT
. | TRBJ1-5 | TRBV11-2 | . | CASSLGQGSNQPQHF | TGTGCCAGCAGCTTAGGTCAGGGTAGCAATCAGCCCCAGCATTTT
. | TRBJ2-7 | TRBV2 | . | CASSQVRDNSYEQYF | TGTGCCAGCAGTCAAGTCCGGGACAACTCCTACGAGCAGTACTTC
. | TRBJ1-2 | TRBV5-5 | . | CASSSDGGHPYGYTF | TGTGCCAGCAGCTCGGACGGAGGGCACCCCTATGGCTACACCTTC
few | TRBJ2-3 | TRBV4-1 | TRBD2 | CASSQGSGRGQGTQYF | TGCGCCAGCAGCCAAGGTAGCGGGAGGGGTCAGGGTACGCAGTATTTT
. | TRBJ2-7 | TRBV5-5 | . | CASSRGPTDYEQYF | TGTGCCAGCAGTCGAGGCCCCACGGACTACGAGCAGTACTTC
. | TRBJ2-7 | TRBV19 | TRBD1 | CASSMDRGTYEQYF | TGTGCCAGTAGTATGGACAGGGGGACCTACGAGCAGTACTTC
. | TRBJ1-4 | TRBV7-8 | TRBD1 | CASSLSRQGRLATNEKLFF | TGTGCCAGCAGCTTATCCCGACAGGGGCGATTAGCAACTAATGAAAAACTGTTTTTT